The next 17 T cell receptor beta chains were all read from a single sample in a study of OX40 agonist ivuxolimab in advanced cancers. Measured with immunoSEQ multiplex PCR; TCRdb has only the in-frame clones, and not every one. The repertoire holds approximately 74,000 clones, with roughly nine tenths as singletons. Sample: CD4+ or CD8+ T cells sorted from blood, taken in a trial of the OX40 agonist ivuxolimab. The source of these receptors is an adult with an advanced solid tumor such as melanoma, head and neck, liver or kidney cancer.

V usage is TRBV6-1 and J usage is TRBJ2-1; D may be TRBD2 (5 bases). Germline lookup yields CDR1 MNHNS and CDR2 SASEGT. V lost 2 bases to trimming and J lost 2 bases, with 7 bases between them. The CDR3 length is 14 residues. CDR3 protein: CASSEIGTYNEQFF. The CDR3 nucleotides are TGTGCCAGCAGTGAAATCGGGACCTACAATGAGCAGTTCTTC.

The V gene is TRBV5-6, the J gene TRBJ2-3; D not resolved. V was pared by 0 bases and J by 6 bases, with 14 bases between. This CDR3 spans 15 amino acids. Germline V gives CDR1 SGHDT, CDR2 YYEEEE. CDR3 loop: CASSLGNLLTDTQYF. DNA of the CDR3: TGTGCCAGCAGCTTGGGGAATCTCCTCACGGATACGCAGTATTTT.

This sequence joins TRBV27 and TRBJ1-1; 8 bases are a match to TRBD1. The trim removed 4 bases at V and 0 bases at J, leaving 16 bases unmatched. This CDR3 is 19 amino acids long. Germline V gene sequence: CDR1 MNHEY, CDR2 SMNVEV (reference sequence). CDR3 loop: CASSSRRTGSVVLNTEAFF. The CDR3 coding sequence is TGTGCCAGCAGTTCAAGAAGGACAGGGTCGGTGGTTCTGAACACTGAAGCTTTCTTT.

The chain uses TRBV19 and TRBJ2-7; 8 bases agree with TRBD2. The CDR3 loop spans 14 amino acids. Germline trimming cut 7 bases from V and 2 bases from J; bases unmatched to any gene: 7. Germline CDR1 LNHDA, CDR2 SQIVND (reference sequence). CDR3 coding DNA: TGTGCCAGTACCCCGGGGGGGAACCCCTACGAGCAGTACTTC. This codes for CASTPGGNPYEQYF.

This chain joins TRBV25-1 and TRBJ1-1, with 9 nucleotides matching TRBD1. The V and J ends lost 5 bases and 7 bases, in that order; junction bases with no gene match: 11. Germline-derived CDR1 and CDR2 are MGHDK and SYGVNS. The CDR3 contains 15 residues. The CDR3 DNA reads TGTGCCAGCAGTTTTAGTACAGGGGGCAAGGATGAAGCTTTCTTT. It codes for CASSFSTGGKDEAFF.

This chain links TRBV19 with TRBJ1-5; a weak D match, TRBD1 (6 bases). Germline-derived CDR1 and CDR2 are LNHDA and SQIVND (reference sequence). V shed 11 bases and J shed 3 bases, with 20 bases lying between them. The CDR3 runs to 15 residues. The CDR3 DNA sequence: TGTGCCGGTAACAGGCCAGGACAGTACAATCAGCCCCAGCATTTT. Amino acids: CAGNRPGQYNQPQHF.

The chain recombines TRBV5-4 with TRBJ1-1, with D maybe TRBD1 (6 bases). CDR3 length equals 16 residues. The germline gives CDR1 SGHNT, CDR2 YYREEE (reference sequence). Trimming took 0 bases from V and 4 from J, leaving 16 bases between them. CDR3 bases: TGTGCCAGCAGCTTGGCAGTAAACAGGGTGGGCACTGAAGCTTTCTTT. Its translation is CASSLAVNRVGTEAFF.

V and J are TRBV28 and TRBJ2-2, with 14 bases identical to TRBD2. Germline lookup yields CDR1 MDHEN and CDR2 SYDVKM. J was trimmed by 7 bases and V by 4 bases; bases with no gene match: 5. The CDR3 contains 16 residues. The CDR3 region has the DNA TGTGCCAGCAGTTCGGGACTAGCGGGAGTCGGCGGGGAGCTGTTTTTT. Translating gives CASSSGLAGVGGELFF.

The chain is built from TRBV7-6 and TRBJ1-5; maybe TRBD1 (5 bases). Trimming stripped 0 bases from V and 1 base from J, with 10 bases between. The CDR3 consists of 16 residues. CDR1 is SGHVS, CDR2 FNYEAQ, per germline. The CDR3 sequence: CASSLAGTVSNQPQHF. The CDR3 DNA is TGTGCCAGCAGCTTAGCGGGGACGGTGAGCAATCAGCCCCAGCATTTT.

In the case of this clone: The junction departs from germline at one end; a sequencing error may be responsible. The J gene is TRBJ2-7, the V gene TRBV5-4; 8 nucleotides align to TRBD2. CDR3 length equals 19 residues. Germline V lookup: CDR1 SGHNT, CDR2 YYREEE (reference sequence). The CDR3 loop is CASSLRVVAGAGVSDEQYF. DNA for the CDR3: TGTGCCAGCAGCTTGAGAGTCGTTGCTGGAGCGGGAGTCTCCGACGAGCAGTACTTC.

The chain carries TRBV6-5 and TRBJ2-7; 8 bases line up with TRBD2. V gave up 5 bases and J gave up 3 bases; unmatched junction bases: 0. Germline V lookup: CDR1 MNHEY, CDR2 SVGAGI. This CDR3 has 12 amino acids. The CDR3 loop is CASSLAGYEQYF. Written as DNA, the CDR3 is TGTGCCAGCAGTCTAGCGGGCTACGAGCAGTACTTC.

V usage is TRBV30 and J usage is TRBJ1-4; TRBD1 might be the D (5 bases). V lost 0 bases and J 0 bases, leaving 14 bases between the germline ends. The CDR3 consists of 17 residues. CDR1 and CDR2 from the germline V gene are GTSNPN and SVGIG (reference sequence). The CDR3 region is CAWSVRGQGATNEKLFF. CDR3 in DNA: TGTGCCTGGAGTGTACGAGGGCAGGGAGCAACTAATGAAAAACTGTTTTTT.

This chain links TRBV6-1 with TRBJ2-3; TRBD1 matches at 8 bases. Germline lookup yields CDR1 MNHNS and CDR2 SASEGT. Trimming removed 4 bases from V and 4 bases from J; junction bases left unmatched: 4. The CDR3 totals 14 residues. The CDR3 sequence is CASSAGQGADTQYF. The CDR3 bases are TGTGCCAGCAGTGCCGGACAGGGCGCAGATACGCAGTATTTT.

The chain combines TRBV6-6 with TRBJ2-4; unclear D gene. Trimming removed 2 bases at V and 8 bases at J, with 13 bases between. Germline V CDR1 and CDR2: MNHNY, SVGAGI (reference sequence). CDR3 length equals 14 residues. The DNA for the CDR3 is TGTGCCAGCAGTTACCCAAGCCGGAGAGACATTCAGTACTTC. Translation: CASSYPSRRDIQYF.

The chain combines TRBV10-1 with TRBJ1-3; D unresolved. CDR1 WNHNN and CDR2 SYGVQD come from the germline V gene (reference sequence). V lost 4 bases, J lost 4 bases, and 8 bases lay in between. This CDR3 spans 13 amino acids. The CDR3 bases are TGCGCCAGCAGTGTAGGAGGAGGAAACACCATATATTTT. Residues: CASSVGGGNTIYF.

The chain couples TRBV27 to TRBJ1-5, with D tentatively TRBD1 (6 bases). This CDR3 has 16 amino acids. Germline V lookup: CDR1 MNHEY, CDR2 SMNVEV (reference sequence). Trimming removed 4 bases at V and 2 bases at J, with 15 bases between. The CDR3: CASSSWGGAGNQPQHF. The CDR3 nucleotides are TGTGCCAGCAGTTCGTGGGGGGGCGCGGGCAATCAGCCCCAGCATTTT.

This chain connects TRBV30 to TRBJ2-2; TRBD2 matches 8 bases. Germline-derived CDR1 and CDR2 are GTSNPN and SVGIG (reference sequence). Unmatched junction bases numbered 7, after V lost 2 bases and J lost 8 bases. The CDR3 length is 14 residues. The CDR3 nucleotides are TGTGCCTGGAGTACAGGACTAGCAGCGGGGGAGCTGTTTTTT. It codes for CAWSTGLAAGELFF.